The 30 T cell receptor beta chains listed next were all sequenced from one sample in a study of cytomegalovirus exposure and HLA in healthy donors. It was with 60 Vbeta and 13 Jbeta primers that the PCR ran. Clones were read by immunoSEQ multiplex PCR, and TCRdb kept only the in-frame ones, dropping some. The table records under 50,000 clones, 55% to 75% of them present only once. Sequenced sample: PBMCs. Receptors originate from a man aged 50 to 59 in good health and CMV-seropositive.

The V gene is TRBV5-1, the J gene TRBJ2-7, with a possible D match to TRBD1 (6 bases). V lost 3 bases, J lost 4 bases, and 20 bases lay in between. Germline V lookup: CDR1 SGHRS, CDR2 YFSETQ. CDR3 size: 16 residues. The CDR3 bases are TGCGCCAGCAGCTGGCAGGGGTCGGTAGTTGGGTACGAGCAGTACTTC. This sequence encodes CASSWQGSVVGYEQYF.

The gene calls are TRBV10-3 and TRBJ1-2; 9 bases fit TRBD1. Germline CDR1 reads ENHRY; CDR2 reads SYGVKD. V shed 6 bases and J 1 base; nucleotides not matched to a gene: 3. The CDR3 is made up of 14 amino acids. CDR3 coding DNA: TGTGCCATCAGAGCGGACAGGGGTAACTATGGCTACACCTTC. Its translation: CAIRADRGNYGYTF.

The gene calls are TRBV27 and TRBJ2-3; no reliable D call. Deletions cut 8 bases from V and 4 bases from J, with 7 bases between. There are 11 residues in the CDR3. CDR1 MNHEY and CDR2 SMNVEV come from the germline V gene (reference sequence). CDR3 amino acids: CASLESDTQYF. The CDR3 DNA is TGTGCCAGCCTCGAGTCAGATACGCAGTATTTT.

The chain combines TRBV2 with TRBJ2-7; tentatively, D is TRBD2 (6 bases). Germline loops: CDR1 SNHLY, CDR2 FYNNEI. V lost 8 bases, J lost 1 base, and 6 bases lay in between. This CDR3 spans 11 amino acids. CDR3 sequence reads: CASGGSYEQYF. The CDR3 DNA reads TGTGCCAGCGGGGGGTCCTACGAGCAGTACTTC.

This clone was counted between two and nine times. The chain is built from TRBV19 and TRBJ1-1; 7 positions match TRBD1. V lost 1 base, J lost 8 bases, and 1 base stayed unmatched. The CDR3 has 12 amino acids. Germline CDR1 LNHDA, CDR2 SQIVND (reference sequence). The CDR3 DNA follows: TGTGCCAGTAGTATAGGGGACAGCGAAGCTTTCTTT. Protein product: CASSIGDSEAFF.

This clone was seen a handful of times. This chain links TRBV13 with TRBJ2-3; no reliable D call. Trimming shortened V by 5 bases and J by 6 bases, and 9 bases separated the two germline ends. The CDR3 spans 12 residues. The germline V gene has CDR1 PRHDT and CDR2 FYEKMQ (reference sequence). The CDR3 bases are TGTGCCAGCAGCCCTGACTTGGATACGCAGTATTTT. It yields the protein CASSPDLDTQYF.

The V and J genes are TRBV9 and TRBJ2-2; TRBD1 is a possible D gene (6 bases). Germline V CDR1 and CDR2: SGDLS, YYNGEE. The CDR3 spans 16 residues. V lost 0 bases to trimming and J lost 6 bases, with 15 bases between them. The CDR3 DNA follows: TGTGCCAGCAGCGTAGCCCCAGGGGATCCCCCCGGGGAGCTGTTTTTT. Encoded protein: CASSVAPGDPPGELFF.

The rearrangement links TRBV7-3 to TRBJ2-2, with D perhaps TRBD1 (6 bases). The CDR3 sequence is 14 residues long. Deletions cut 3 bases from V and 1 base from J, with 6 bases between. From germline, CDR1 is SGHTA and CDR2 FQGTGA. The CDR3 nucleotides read TGTGCCAGCAGCTTGGGACAGAACACCGGGGAGCTGTTTTTT. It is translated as CASSLGQNTGELFF. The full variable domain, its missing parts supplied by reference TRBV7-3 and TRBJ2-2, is GAGVSQTPSNKVTEKGKYVELRCDPISGHTALYWYRQSLGQGPEFLIYFQGTGAADDSGLPNDRFFAVRPEGSVSTLKIQRTERGDSAVYLCASSLGQNTGELFFGEGSRLTVL.

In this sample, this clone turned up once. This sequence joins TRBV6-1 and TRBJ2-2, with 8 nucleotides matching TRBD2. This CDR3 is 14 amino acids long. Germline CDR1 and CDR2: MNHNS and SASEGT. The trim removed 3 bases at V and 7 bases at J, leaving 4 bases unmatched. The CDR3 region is CASSERGVGGELFF. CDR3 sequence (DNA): TGTGCCAGCAGTGAGCGGGGGGTGGGCGGGGAGCTGTTTTTT.

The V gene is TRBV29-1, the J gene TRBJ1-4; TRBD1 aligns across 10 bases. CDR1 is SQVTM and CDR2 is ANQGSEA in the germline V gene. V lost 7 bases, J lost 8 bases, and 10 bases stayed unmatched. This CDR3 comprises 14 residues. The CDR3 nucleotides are TGCAGCGAAACCCGGGACAGGGGCTTGGAAAAACTGTTTTTT. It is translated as CSETRDRGLEKLFF.

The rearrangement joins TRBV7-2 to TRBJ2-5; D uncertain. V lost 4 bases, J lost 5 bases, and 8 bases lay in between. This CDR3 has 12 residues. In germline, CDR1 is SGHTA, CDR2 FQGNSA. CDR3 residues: CASSYGLETQYF. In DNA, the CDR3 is TGTGCCAGCAGCTACGGTTTGGAGACCCAGTACTTC.

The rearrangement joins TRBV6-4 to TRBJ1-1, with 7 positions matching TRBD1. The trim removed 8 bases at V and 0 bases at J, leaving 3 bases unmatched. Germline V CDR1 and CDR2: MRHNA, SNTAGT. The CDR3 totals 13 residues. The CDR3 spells CASPQGMNTEAFF. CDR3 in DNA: TGTGCCAGCCCACAGGGGATGAACACTGAAGCTTTCTTT.

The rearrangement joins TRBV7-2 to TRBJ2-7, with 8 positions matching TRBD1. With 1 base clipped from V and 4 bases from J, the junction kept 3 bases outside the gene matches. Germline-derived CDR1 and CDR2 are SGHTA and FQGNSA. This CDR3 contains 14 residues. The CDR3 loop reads CASSLGTGRYEQYF. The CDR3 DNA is TGTGCCAGCAGCTTAGGGACAGGGAGGTACGAGCAGTACTTC.

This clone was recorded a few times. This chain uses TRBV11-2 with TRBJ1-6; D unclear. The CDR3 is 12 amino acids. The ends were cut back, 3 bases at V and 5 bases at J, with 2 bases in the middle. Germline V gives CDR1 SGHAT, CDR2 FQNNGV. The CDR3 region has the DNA TGTGCCAGCAGCTTCAATAATTCACCCCTCCACTTT. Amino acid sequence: CASSFNNSPLHF.

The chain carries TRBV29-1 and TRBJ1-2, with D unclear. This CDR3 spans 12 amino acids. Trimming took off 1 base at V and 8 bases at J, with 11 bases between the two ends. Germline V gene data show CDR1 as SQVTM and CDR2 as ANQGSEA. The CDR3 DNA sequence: TGCAGCGTTGAAGCTCGGCCGGGGGGCTACACCTTC. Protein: CSVEARPGGYTF.

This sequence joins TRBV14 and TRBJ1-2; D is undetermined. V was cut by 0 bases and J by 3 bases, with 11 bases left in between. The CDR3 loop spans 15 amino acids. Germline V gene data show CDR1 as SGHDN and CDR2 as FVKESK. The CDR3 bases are TGTGCCAGCAGCCAAGATCTGAGGGCCTACTATGGCTACACCTTC. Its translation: CASSQDLRAYYGYTF.

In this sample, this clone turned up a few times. In DNA form, the CDR3 reads TGCGCCAGCAGCCTGTGGACAGGGACAACTGAAGCTTTCTTT. Its translation is CASSLWTGTTEAFF. V gene TRBV5-1 combines with J gene TRBJ1-1; TRBD1 matches 8 bases. Unmatched junction bases numbered 7, after V lost 4 bases and J lost 5 bases. CDR3 size: 14 residues. Germline V CDR1 and CDR2: SGHRS, YFSETQ.

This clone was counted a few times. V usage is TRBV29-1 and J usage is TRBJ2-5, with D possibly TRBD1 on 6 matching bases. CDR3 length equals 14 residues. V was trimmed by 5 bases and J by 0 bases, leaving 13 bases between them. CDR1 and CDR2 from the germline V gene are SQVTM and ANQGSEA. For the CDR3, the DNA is TGCAGCGTTCGATTACCAGGGGACCAAGAGACCCAGTACTTC. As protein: CSVRLPGDQETQYF.

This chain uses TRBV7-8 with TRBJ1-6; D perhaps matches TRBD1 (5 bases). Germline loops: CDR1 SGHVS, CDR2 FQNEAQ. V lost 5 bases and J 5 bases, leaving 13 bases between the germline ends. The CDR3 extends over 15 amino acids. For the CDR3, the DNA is TGTGCCAGCAGCCGCAGGGAAGGTGATAATTCACCCCTCCACTTT. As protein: CASSRREGDNSPLHF.

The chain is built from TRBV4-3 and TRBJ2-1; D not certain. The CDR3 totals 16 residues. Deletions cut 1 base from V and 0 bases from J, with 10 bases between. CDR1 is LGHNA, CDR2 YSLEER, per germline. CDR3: CASSQGLESSYNEQFF. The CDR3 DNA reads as TGCGCCAGCAGCCAAGGGCTAGAGAGCTCCTACAATGAGCAGTTCTTC.

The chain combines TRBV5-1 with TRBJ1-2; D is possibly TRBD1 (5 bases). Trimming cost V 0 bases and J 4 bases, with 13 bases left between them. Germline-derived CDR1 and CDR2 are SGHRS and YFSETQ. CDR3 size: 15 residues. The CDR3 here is CASSLDGGIVYGYTF. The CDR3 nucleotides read TGCGCCAGCAGCTTGGATGGGGGGATCGTCTATGGCTACACCTTC.

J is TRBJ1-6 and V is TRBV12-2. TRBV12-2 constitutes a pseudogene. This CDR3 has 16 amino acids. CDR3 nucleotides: TGTGCAAGTCGCCCTAGATTCATCCTATTTGATTCACCCCTCCACTTT. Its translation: CASRPRFILFDSPLHF.

The CDR3 DNA follows: TGTGCCAGCAGTCTTTACTCGGGCACTGAAGCTTTCTTT. Translated, it gives CASSLYSGTEAFF. The chain uses TRBV27 and TRBJ1-1; D ambiguous. The ends were cut back, 5 bases at V and 4 bases at J, with 11 bases in the middle. The CDR3 covers 13 residues. Looked up from germline, CDR1 is MNHEY and CDR2 is SMNVEV (reference sequence).

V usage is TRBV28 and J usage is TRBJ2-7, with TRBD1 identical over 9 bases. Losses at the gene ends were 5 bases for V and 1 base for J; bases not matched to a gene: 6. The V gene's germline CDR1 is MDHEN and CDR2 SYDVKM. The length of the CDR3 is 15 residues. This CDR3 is CASSQTGGRSYEQYF. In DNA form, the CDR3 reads TGTGCCAGCAGTCAAACAGGGGGCCGTTCCTACGAGCAGTACTTC.

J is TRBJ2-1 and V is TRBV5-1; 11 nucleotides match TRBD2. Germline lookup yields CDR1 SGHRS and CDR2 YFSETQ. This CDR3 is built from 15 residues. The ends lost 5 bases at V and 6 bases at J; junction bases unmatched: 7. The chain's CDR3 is CASSSTSGGANEQFF. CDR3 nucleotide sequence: TGCGCCAGCAGTTCCACTAGCGGGGGTGCCAATGAGCAGTTCTTC.

Here the CDR3 DNA reads TGTGCTTCTCTCAGGAGGGGCACTAGCTACGAGCAGTACTTC. Translation: CASLRRGTSYEQYF. The chain joins TRBV2 to TRBJ2-7; possible D gene TRBD2, 6 bases. This CDR3 contains 14 residues. Germline V gene data show CDR1 as SNHLY and CDR2 as FYNNEI.

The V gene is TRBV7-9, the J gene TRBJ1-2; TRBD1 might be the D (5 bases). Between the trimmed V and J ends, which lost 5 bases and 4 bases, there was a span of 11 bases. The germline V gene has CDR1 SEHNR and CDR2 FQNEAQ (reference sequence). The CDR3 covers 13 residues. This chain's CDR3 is CASSETGSYGYTF. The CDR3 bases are TGTGCCAGCAGCGAAACAGGTTCCTATGGCTACACCTTC.

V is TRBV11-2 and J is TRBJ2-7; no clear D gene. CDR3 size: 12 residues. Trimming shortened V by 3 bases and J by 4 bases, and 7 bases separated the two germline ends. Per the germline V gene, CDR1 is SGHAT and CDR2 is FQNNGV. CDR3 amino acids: CASSFLLYEQYF. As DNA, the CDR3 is TGTGCCAGCAGCTTCCTCCTTTACGAGCAGTACTTC.

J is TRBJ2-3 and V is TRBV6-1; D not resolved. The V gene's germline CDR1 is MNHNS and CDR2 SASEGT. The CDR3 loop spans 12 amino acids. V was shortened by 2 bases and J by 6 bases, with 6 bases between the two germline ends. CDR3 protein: CASSELADTQYF. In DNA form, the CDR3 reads TGTGCCAGCAGTGAACTGGCCGATACGCAGTATTTT.

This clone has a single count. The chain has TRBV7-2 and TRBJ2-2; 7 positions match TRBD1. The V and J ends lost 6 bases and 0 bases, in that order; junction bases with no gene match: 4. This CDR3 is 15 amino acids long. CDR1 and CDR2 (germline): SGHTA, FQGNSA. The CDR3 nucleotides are TGTGCCAGCAGTTCACAGGGGTCGAACACCGGGGAGCTGTTTTTT. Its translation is CASSSQGSNTGELFF.